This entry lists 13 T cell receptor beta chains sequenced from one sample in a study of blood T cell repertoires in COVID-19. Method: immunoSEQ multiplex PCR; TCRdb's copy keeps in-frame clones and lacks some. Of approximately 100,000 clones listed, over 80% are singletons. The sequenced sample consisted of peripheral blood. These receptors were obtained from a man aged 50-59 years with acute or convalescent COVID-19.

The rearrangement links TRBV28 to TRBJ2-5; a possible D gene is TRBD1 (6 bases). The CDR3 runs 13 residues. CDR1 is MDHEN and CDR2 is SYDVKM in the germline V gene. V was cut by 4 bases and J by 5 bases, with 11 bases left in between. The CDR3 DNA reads TGTGCCAGCAGTTCCCGGCAGGGGGAGACCCAGTACTTC. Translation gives CASSSRQGETQYF.

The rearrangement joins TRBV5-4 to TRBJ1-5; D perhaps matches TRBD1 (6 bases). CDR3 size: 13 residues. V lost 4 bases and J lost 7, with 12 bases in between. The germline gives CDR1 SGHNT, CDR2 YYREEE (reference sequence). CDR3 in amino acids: CASSMDSNQPQHF. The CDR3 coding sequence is TGTGCCAGCAGCATGGACAGTAACCAGCCCCAGCATTTT.

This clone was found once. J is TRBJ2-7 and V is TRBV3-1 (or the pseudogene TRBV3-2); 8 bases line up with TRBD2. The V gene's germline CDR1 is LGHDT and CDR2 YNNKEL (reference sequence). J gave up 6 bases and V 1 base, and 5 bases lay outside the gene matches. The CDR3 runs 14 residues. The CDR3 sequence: CASSQGTAGGEQYF. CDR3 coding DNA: TGTGCCAGCAGCCAAGGGACGGCGGGAGGCGAGCAGTACTTC.

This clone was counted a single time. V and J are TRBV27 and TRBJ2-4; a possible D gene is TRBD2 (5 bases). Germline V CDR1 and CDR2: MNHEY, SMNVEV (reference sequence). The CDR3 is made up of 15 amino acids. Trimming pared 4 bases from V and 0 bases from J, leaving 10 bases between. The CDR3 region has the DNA TGTGCCAGCAGTTCAGTGGGAGTAGCCAAAAACATTCAGTACTTC. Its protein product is CASSSVGVAKNIQYF.

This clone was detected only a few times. CDR3 in DNA: TGTGCCAGCAGTCCCCTACAGGGGACTAGCTCCTACGAGCAGTACTTC. Translation gives CASSPLQGTSSYEQYF. V and J are TRBV27 and TRBJ2-7; D might be TRBD2 (8 bases). The V gene lost 5 bases and the J gene lost 0 bases, with 17 bases spanning the gap. This CDR3 is built from 16 residues. Germline CDR1 and CDR2: MNHEY and SMNVEV (reference sequence).

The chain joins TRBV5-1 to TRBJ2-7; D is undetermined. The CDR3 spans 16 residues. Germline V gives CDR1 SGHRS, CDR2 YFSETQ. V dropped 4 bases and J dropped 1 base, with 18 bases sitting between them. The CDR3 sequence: CASSNNPVGSSYEQYF. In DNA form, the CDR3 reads TGCGCCAGCAGCAATAACCCCGTCGGGTCGTCCTACGAGCAGTACTTC. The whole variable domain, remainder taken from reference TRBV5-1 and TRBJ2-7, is KAGVTQTPRYLIKTRGQQVTLSCSPISGHRSVSWYQQTPGQGLQFLFEYFSETQRNKGNFPGRFSGRQFSNSRSEMNVSTLELGDSALYLCASSNNPVGSSYEQYFGPGTRLTVT.

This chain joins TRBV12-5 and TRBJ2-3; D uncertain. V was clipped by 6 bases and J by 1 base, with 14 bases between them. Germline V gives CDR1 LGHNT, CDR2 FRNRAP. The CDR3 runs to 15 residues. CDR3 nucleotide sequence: TGTGCTAGTGGAGATACACGCCAAGGCACAGATACGCAGTATTTT. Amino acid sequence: CASGDTRQGTDTQYF.

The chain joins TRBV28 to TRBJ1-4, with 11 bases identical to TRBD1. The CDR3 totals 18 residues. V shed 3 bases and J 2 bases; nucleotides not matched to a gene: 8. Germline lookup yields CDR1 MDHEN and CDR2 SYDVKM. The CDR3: CASSFISGQGVTNEKLFF. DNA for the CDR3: TGTGCCAGCAGTTTCATTTCGGGACAGGGGGTTACTAATGAAAAACTGTTTTTT.

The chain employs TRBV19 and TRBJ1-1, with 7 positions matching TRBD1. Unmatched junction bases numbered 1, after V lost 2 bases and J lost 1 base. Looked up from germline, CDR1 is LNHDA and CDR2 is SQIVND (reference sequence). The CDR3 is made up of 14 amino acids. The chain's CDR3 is CASSIRGQNTEAFF. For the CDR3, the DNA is TGTGCCAGTAGTATAAGGGGGCAGAACACTGAAGCTTTCTTT.

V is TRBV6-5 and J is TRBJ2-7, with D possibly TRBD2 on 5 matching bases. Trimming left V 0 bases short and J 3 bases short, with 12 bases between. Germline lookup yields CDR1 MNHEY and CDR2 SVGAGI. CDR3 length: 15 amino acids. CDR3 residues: CASSYSNRGLYEQYF. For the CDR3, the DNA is TGTGCCAGCAGTTACTCGAACCGGGGTCTCTACGAGCAGTACTTC.

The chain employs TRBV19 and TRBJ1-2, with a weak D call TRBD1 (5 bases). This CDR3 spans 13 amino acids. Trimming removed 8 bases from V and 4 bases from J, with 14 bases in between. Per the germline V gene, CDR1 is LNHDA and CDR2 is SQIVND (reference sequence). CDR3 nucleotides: TGTGCCAGTCGCCCGGGGACTTCCTATGGCTACACCTTC. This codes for CASRPGTSYGYTF.

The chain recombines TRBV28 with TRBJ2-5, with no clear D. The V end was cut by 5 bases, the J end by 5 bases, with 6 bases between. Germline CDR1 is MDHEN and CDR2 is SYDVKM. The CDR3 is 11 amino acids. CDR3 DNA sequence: TGTGCCAGCAGTCCTCGGGAGACCCAGTACTTC. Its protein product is CASSPRETQYF.

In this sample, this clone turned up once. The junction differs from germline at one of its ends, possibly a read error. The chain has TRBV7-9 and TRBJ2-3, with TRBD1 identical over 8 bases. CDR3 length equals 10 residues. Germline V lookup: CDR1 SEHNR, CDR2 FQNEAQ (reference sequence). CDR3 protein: CASSPGTGHF. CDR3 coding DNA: TGTGCCAGCAGCCCCGGGACAGGCCATTTT.